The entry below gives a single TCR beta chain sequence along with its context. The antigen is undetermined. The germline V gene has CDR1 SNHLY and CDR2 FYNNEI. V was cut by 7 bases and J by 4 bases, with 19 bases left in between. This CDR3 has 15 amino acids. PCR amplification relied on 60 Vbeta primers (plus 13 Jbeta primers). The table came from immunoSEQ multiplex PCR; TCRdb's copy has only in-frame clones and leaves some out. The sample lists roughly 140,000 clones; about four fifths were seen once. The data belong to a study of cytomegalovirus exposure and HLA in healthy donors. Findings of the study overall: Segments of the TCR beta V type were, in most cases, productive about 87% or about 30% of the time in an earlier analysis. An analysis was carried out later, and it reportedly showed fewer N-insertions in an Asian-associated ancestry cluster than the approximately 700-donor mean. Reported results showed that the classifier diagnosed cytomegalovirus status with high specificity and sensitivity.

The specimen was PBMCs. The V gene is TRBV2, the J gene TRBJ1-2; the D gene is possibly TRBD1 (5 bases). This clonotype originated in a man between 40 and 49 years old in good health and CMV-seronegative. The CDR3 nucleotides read TGTGCCAGCAACAGAGAGACAGCCCTTGGCTATGGCTACACCTTC. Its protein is CASNRETALGYGYTF.